This T cell receptor (beta chain) is from a study of T cell responses to AZD1222 COVID-19 vaccine. Points from the study as a whole: Donor demographics were predominantly white British with a female majority; clonal diversity may be underestimated. Spike-specific TCR breadth and depth rose after two AZD1222 doses.

V shed 4 bases and J 1 base; nucleotides not matched to a gene: 5. Germline CDR1 and CDR2: MGHRA and YSYEKL. CDR3 length: 15 residues. Turning to this clone: What it binds is not known.

Second-dose groups at about 4 or about 12 weeks were pooled. Profiled with immunoSEQ multiplex PCR; TCRdb holds only in-frame clones, not every one. The sample includes roughly 110,000 clones, 90% seen only once; the top ten take 6.5% to 10%. Sequenced material: peripheral blood, taken 28 days after the second AZD1222 dose. The chain has TRBV4-1 and TRBJ1-1; the match to TRBD1 covers 8 bases. This receptor was obtained from an adult who received the AZD1222 COVID-19 vaccine. The CDR3 DNA is TGCGCCAGCAGCCGAGGACAGGGCCCGAACACTGAAGCTTTCTTT. Translating it yields CASSRGQGPNTEAFF.